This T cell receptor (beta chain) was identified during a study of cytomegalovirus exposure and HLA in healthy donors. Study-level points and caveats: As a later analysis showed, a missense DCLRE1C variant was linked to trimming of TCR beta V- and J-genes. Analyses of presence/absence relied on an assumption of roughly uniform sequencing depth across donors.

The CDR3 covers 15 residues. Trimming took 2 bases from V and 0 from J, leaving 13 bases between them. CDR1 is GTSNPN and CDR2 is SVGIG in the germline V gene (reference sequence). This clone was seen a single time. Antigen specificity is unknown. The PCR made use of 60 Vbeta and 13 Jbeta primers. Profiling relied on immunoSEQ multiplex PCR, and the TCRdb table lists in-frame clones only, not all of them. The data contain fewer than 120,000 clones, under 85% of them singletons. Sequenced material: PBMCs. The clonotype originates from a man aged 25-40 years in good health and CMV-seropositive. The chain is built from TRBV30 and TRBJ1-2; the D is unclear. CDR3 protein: CAWSIPRRANYGYTF. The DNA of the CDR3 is TGTGCCTGGAGTATACCGAGACGGGCTAACTATGGCTACACCTTC.